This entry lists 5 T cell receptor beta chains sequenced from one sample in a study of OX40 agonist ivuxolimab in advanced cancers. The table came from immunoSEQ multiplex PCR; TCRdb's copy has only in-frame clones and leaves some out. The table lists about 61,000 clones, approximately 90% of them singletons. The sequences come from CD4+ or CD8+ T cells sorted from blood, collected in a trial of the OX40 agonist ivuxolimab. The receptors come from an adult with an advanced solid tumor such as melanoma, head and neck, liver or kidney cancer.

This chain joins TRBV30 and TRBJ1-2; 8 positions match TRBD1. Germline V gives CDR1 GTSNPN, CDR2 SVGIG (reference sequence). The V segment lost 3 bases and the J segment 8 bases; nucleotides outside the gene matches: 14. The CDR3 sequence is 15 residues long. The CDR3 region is CAWSTFYRRTGGYTF. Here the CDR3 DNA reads TGTGCCTGGAGCACCTTTTACAGGAGGACAGGGGGCTACACCTTC.

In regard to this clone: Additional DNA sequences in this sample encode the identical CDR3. CDR3 DNA: TGTGCCAGCAGCGTAGCAGGGTCTGGAAACACCATATATTTT. This codes for CASSVAGSGNTIYF. The V and J genes are TRBV9 and TRBJ1-3, with D maybe TRBD1 (5 bases). Trimming took 0 bases from V and 1 from J, leaving 5 bases between them. The CDR3 sequence is 14 residues long. The germline gives CDR1 SGDLS, CDR2 YYNGEE.

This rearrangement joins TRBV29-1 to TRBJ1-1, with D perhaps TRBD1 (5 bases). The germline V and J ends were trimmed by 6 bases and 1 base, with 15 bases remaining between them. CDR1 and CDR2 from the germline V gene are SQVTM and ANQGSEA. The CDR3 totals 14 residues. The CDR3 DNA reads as TGCAGCGTGAGACGGGACTGGGGGAACACTGAAGCTTTCTTT. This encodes CSVRRDWGNTEAFF.

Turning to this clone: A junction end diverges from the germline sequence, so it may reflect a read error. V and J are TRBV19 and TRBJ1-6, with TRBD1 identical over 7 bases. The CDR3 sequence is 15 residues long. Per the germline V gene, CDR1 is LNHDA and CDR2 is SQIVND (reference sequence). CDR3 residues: CTSSPDREGDPPLHF. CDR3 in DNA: TGTACCAGTAGTCCTGACAGGGAGGGGGATCCACCCCTCCACTTT. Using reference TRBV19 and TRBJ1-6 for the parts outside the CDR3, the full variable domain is DGGITQSPKYLFRKEGQNVTLSCEQNLNHDAMYWYRQDPGQGLRLIYYSQIVNDFQKGDIAEGYSVSREKKESFPLTVTSAQKNPTAFYLCTSSPDREGDPPLHFGNGTRLTVT.

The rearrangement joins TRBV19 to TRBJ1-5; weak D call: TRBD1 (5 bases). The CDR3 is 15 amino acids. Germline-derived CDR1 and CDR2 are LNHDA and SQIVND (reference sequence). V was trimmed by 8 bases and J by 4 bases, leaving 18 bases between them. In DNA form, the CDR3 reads TGTGCCAGTCGAATGCCCGGGACCTCTAATCAGCCCCAGCATTTT. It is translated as CASRMPGTSNQPQHF.